These 21 T cell receptor beta chains came from one sample sequenced in a study of blood T cell repertoires in COVID-19. Using immunoSEQ multiplex PCR, the repertoire was profiled, and TCRdb retains in-frame clones only, with some absent. The sample lists around 240,000 clones, approximately 83% seen once, with around 1.8% in the top ten. Sequencing was performed on PBMCs or T cells enriched from blood (not recorded which). Receptors were obtained from a woman between 50 and 59 years old who had recovered from COVID-19.

The rearrangement links TRBV7-2 to TRBJ1-2; 7 nucleotides agree with TRBD1. The germline V gene has CDR1 SGHTA and CDR2 FQGNSA. The CDR3 length is 14 residues. After removal of 4 bases from V and 8 bases from J, the junction contained 10 bases not matched to a gene. CDR3 loop: CASSSGQGEGGYTF. Written as DNA, the CDR3 is TGTGCCAGCAGCTCGGGGCAGGGGGAAGGAGGCTACACCTTC.

This clone turned up a few times. The J gene is TRBJ1-5, the V gene TRBV2, with D perhaps matching TRBD1 (6 bases). The CDR3 is 10 residues long. Per germline, CDR1 SNHLY and CDR2 FYNNEI. The CDR3 spells CLRGSQPQHF. In nucleotides, the CDR3 is TGTCTCAGGGGTTCCCAGCCCCAGCATTTT.

The CDR3 sequence: CASSFDSAYQPQHF. The CDR3 nucleotides are TGTGCCAGCAGTTTCGACAGCGCCTATCAGCCCCAGCATTTT. The genes are TRBV2 and TRBJ1-5, with a possible D match to TRBD1 (5 bases). This CDR3 comprises 14 residues. Trimming took off 5 bases at V and 5 bases at J, with 13 bases between the two ends. The germline CDR1 and CDR2 sequences are SNHLY and FYNNEI.

The chain has TRBV7-8 and TRBJ2-7; D gene unclear. The germline V gene has CDR1 SGHVS and CDR2 FQNEAQ. The CDR3 has 15 residues. V lost 4 bases to trimming and J lost 4 bases, with 17 bases between them. Written as DNA, the CDR3 is TGTGCCAGCAGCTCTCGTCCGGCGGTTTTATACGAGCAGTACTTC. It specifies CASSSRPAVLYEQYF.

Points on this clone: At one boundary the junction diverges from the germline segment, which might be a read error. The J gene is TRBJ2-5, the V gene TRBV5-1; D ambiguous. Germline V gene lookup returns CDR1 SGHRS and CDR2 YFSETQ. The CDR3 is 13 amino acids. The CDR3 DNA reads as TGCGCCAGCAGCTTGGCCGAGGTCCCTCCCCACGACTTC. Translated, it gives CASSLAEVPPHDF.

This clone was detected a few times. CDR3 sequence: CASSDTGTGGRVAFF. The CDR3 region has the DNA TGCGCCAGCAGCGACACCGGGACAGGGGGCCGGGTAGCTTTCTTT. The chain employs TRBV5-1 and TRBJ1-1; 12 bases line up with TRBD1. The trim removed 4 bases at V and 10 bases at J, leaving 11 bases unmatched. The CDR3 is 15 amino acids. Per germline, CDR1 SGHRS and CDR2 YFSETQ.

J is TRBJ2-1 and V is TRBV6-6; 7 nucleotides align to TRBD1. In germline, CDR1 is MNHNY, CDR2 SVGAGI (reference sequence). The V gene end was trimmed by 2 bases and the J gene end by 8 bases; junction bases not matched to a gene: 3. The CDR3 has 13 amino acids. In nucleotides, the CDR3 is TGTGCCAGCAGTTACCTCGGGACAGATGAGCAGTTCTTC. Its translation: CASSYLGTDEQFF.

The count of this clone is one. This rearrangement joins TRBV19 to TRBJ1-1; weak D call: TRBD1 (5 bases). The CDR3 covers 15 residues. CDR1 and CDR2 (germline): LNHDA, SQIVND (reference sequence). Trimming took off 4 bases at V and 4 bases at J, with 16 bases between the two ends. The CDR3 nucleotides are TGTGCCAGTAGTACTCAGGGCGGATTCGGCACTGAAGCTTTCTTT. Its protein is CASSTQGGFGTEAFF.

The gene calls are TRBV10-3 and TRBJ2-1, with 13 nucleotides matching TRBD2. V lost 5 bases and J lost 4; bases outside the gene matches: 5. Germline CDR1 ENHRY, CDR2 SYGVKD. CDR3 length equals 16 residues. The CDR3 region has the DNA TGTGCCATCAGTCGGACTAGCGGGAGAATGTACAATGAGCAGTTCTTC. Protein: CAISRTSGRMYNEQFF.

J is TRBJ2-3 and V is TRBV5-1, with 11 nucleotides matching TRBD2. V trimming: 4 bases; J trimming: 7 bases; junction bases outside the gene matches: 11. The CDR3 is made up of 16 amino acids. Looked up from germline, CDR1 is SGHRS and CDR2 is YFSETQ. CDR3 sequence reads: CASSLPTSGKENTQYF. Written as DNA, the CDR3 is TGCGCCAGCAGCCTCCCGACTAGCGGGAAGGAAAATACGCAGTATTTT.

The chain uses TRBV5-5 and TRBJ2-1; TRBD2 aligns across 7 bases. CDR1 and CDR2 from the germline V gene are SGHKS and YYEKEE (reference sequence). The CDR3 length is 14 residues. J gave up 2 bases and V 6 bases, and 5 bases lay outside the gene matches. The CDR3 region is CASKAGEAYNEQFF. The DNA for the CDR3 is TGTGCCAGCAAGGCGGGAGAGGCCTACAATGAGCAGTTCTTC. The full variable domain, its missing parts supplied by reference TRBV5-5 and TRBJ2-1, is DAGVTQSPTHLIKTRGQQVTLRCSPISGHKSVSWYQQVLGQGPQFIFQYYEKEERGRGNFPDRFSARQFPNYSSELNVNALLLGDSALYLCASKAGEAYNEQFFGPGTRLTVL.

This clone was seen just once. This chain uses TRBV19 with TRBJ1-1, with unresolved D. V was clipped by 3 bases and J by 4 bases, with 15 bases between them. CDR3 size: 15 residues. In germline, CDR1 is LNHDA, CDR2 SQIVND (reference sequence). CDR3 sequence reads: CASSITRSRITEAFF. CDR3 nucleotide sequence: TGTGCCAGTAGTATCACTCGATCAAGAATCACTGAAGCTTTCTTT.

The chain's CDR3 is CASSRNPGGDTEAFF. The DNA of the CDR3 is TGTGCCAGCTCACGGAATCCCGGGGGGGACACTGAAGCTTTCTTT. The rearrangement uses TRBV18 and TRBJ1-1; D is possibly TRBD1 (5 bases). This CDR3 has 15 residues. CDR1 is KGHSH and CDR2 is LQKENI in the germline V gene. Trimming pared 4 bases from V and 3 bases from J, leaving 15 bases between.

The CDR3 coding sequence is TGTGCCAGCAGCTTTGAGGGCACAGATACGCAGTATTTT. Protein: CASSFEGTDTQYF. The chain has TRBV5-4 and TRBJ2-3; D call uncertain. Germline loops: CDR1 SGHNT, CDR2 YYREEE (reference sequence). V was clipped by 2 bases and J by 1 base, with 5 bases between them. This CDR3 is built from 13 residues.

This clone was observed a few times. This chain joins TRBV7-9 and TRBJ2-7; possible D gene TRBD2, 6 bases. V dropped 5 bases and J dropped 3 bases, with 26 bases sitting between them. There are 18 residues in the CDR3. CDR1 and CDR2 (germline): SEHNR, FQNEAQ (reference sequence). The CDR3 DNA reads TGTGCCAGCAGCCCCTCGTGGGGGGAAGGACTGGTGGGCTACGAGCAGTACTTC. It is translated as CASSPSWGEGLVGYEQYF.

The CDR3 nucleotides read TGTGCCAGCAGTGAACAACAAGAGACCCAGTACTTC. It translates to CASSEQQETQYF. The chain recombines TRBV6-1 with TRBJ2-5, with no clear D. Per germline, CDR1 MNHNS and CDR2 SASEGT. V lost 2 bases, J lost 2 bases, and 3 bases lay in between. This CDR3 is 12 amino acids long.

This clone was observed a single time. This sequence joins TRBV5-1 and TRBJ2-7, with D possibly being TRBD2 (5 bases). This CDR3 is 14 amino acids long. Germline CDR1 reads SGHRS; CDR2 reads YFSETQ. With 4 bases removed from V and 4 bases from J, the gap between germline ends came to 15 bases. The CDR3 coding sequence is TGCGCCAGCAGCGAGGGCATCACCCCTTACGAGCAGTACTTC. This codes for CASSEGITPYEQYF.

The chain combines TRBV3-1 (or the pseudogene TRBV3-2) with TRBJ2-2; 15 bases line up with TRBD2. In germline, CDR1 is LGHDT, CDR2 YNNKEL (reference sequence). The length of the CDR3 is 16 residues. Germline trimming cut 4 bases from V and 6 bases from J; bases unmatched to any gene: 3. The CDR3 DNA reads as TGTGCCAGCAGCCCTCGGACTAGCGGGAGGGCCGGGGAGCTGTTTTTT. Its translation: CASSPRTSGRAGELFF.

This clone was recorded only once. V is TRBV7-6 and J is TRBJ1-2; tentatively, D is TRBD1 (5 bases). Germline V gene sequence: CDR1 SGHVS, CDR2 FNYEAQ. V lost 3 bases and J 7 bases, leaving 15 bases between the germline ends. This CDR3 contains 14 residues. For the CDR3, the DNA is TGTGCCAGCAGCTTGGGGGGAGGGTGGAGTGGCTACACCTTC. It encodes CASSLGGGWSGYTF.

The V gene is TRBV5-4, the J gene TRBJ2-1, with 7 bases that match TRBD1. This CDR3 contains 16 residues. Germline CDR1 SGHNT, CDR2 YYREEE (reference sequence). V lost 2 bases to trimming and J lost 5 bases; unmatched junction nucleotides: 10. This CDR3 reads CASSFLTGYLNNEQFF. The CDR3 DNA is TGTGCCAGCAGCTTCCTGACAGGGTATCTAAACAATGAGCAGTTCTTC.

This chain links TRBV7-9 with TRBJ2-7, with D possibly being TRBD1 (6 bases). Trimming took 5 bases from V and 2 from J, leaving 10 bases between them. The CDR3 is 13 amino acids. The germline gives CDR1 SEHNR, CDR2 FQNEAQ (reference sequence). The CDR3 protein is CASSQTGTYEQYF. CDR3 sequence (DNA): TGTGCCAGCAGCCAAACAGGGACCTACGAGCAGTACTTC.